Described below is a single T cell receptor beta chain sequence and its context. Its matching antigen is unknown. PCR employed 60 Vbeta and 13 Jbeta primers. Measured with immunoSEQ multiplex PCR; TCRdb has only the in-frame clones, and not every one. The profile shows about 140,000 clones, 75% to 80% of them singletons. The data were taken from a study of cytomegalovirus exposure and HLA in healthy donors. Study-wide results and caveats: Reports credit the classifier with highly specific, highly sensitive diagnosis of cytomegalovirus status.

V lost 0 bases to trimming and J lost 0 bases; unmatched junction nucleotides: 4. From germline, CDR1 is KGHSH and CDR2 LQKENI. The CDR3 contains 17 residues. The chain joins TRBV18 to TRBJ2-1; 8 bases agree with TRBD2. The material sequenced was PBMCs. The clonotype originates from a woman under 30 in good health and CMV-seropositive. The CDR3 loop reads CASSPPKRGSSYNEQFF. The CDR3 DNA reads as TGTGCCAGCTCACCACCTAAGCGGGGGAGCTCCTACAATGAGCAGTTCTTC.